Presented here are 26 T cell receptor beta chains from one specimen sequenced in a study of PD-1 blockade in classical Hodgkin lymphoma (dated by TCRdb to the early 2020s). The library was produced with the immunoSEQ multiplex PCR assay. TCRdb holds this immuneACCESS table with in-frame rearrangements only. Some clones are missing; in checked studies, unresolved V genes explain under half, and the rest has no known cause. This sample lists under 35,000 clones; 75% to 90% were detected once. The ten top clones hold 2.4% of the sample. The label giving this sample's time point can be read as: cycle 4 day 1 (C4D1), after less than 7 weeks of nivolumab. Every trial patient had relapsed after autologous stem cell transplantation, and cohorts A, B and C differed in prior brentuximab vedotin exposure. A Miltenyi CD4+ T cell isolation kit was used for magnetic negative selection to purify CD4+ T cells from thawed PBMCs.

Here the sequenced sample was CD4+ T cells from blood, taken before the fourth cycle of nivolumab. All receptors come from a human donor with classical Hodgkin lymphoma.

The CDR3 sequence is CASSPRDYSTDTQYF. In DNA form, the CDR3 reads TGTGCCAGCAGCCCACGGGACTATAGCACAGATACGCAGTATTTT. This chain joins TRBV6-5 and TRBJ2-3, with TRBD2 identical over 7 bases. Trimming at V came to 6 bases and at J to 0 bases, leaving 6 bases not matched to a gene. CDR1 MNHEY and CDR2 SVGAGI come from the germline V gene. The CDR3 sequence is 15 residues long.

This chain links TRBV7-9 with TRBJ1-4, with unresolved D. CDR1 and CDR2 from the germline V gene are SEHNR and FQNEAQ (reference sequence). The CDR3 is 14 residues long. The ends were cut back, 1 base at V and 7 bases at J, with 10 bases in the middle. The CDR3 coding sequence is TGTGCCAGCAGCTTAGAGACCCGGGGTGAAAAACTGTTTTTT. Its translation is CASSLETRGEKLFF. Filled out from reference TRBV7-9 and TRBJ1-4, the complete variable domain reads DTGVSQNPRHKITKRGQNVTFRCDPISEHNRLYWYRQTLGQGPEFLTYFQNEAQLEKSRLLSDRFSAERPKGSFSTLEIQRTEQGDSAMYLCASSLETRGEKLFFGSGTQLSVL.

The V and J genes are TRBV10-3 and TRBJ2-4; TRBD2 agrees at 7 bases. Germline V gene sequence: CDR1 ENHRY, CDR2 SYGVKD. The CDR3 has 15 residues. Unmatched junction bases numbered 2, after V lost 3 bases and J lost 0 bases. CDR3 protein: CAISDAGVAKNIQYF. CDR3 DNA sequence: TGTGCCATCAGTGACGCGGGGGTAGCCAAAAACATTCAGTACTTC.

The chain recombines TRBV11-2 with TRBJ2-7; D is unclear. Per germline, CDR1 SGHAT and CDR2 FQNNGV. V was clipped by 0 bases and J by 3 bases, with 15 bases between them. CDR3 size: 16 residues. The CDR3 DNA reads TGTGCCAGCAGCTTAGAGGATCAGCCGAGGCTCTACGAGCAGTACTTC. Translation: CASSLEDQPRLYEQYF.

The V gene is TRBV30, the J gene TRBJ1-1; 7 bases fit TRBD1. The germline CDR1 and CDR2 sequences are GTSNPN and SVGIG (reference sequence). This CDR3 has 12 residues. The J segment lost 11 bases and the V segment lost 0 bases, leaving 6 bases of the junction unmatched. CDR3 nucleotide sequence: TGTGCCTGGAGTGTAGGGACAGCCGCGGCTTTCTTT. Its protein is CAWSVGTAAAFF.

V gene TRBV6-5 combines with J gene TRBJ1-4, with D possibly being TRBD1 (5 bases). The CDR3 extends over 15 amino acids. The germline V and J ends were trimmed by 5 bases and 3 bases, with 13 bases remaining between them. CDR1 is MNHEY, CDR2 SVGAGI, per germline. As DNA, the CDR3 is TGTGCCAGCAGTCACGTCCAGGGATCTAATGAAAAACTGTTTTTT. Protein: CASSHVQGSNEKLFF.

The chain uses TRBV28 and TRBJ2-7; D may be TRBD2 (6 bases). This CDR3 has 16 amino acids. Deletions cut 3 bases from V and 5 bases from J, with 20 bases between. Looked up from germline, CDR1 is MDHEN and CDR2 is SYDVKM. CDR3 DNA sequence: TGTGCCAGCAGTTTCCCCCGAGGAGGGGAAGGGGACGAGCAGTACTTC. The encoded protein is CASSFPRGGEGDEQYF.

CDR3 region: CASSPWVDTEAFF. CDR3 DNA: TGTGCCAGCAGCCCGTGGGTTGACACTGAAGCTTTCTTT. This sequence joins TRBV7-6 and TRBJ1-1; D uncertain. The V end lost 5 bases, the J end lost 3 bases, and 10 bases lay between the germline ends. Germline V lookup: CDR1 SGHVS, CDR2 FNYEAQ. This CDR3 comprises 13 residues.

The rearrangement joins TRBV6-1 to TRBJ1-5; the D gene is possibly TRBD1 (5 bases). The CDR3 sequence is 13 residues long. The V gene's germline CDR1 is MNHNS and CDR2 SASEGT. The V end was cut by 4 bases, the J end by 2 bases, with 6 bases between. The CDR3 DNA reads TGTGCCAGCAGTGCCAGGGGCAATCAGCCCCAGCATTTT. The encoded protein is CASSARGNQPQHF.

There are a few counts of this clone. The chain uses TRBV7-2 and TRBJ1-2, with D uncertain. V lost 0 bases and J lost 3, with 8 bases in between. The germline CDR1 and CDR2 sequences are SGHTA and FQGNSA. CDR3 length equals 14 residues. The CDR3 nucleotides read TGTGCCAGCAGCTTAGCCGGGGTTGACTATGGCTACACCTTC. Encoded protein: CASSLAGVDYGYTF.

The V gene is TRBV4-2, the J gene TRBJ2-3; TRBD2 matches at 10 bases. Losses at the gene ends were 0 bases for V and 2 bases for J; bases not matched to a gene: 8. This CDR3 spans 18 amino acids. Germline V CDR1 and CDR2: LGHNA, YNFKEQ. The CDR3 reads CASSQETHGTSVTDTQYF. CDR3 in DNA: TGTGCCAGCAGCCAAGAAACCCACGGGACTAGCGTCACAGATACGCAGTATTTT.

The gene calls are TRBV6-9 and TRBJ1-6, with TRBD1 matching 8 bases. CDR3 length: 17 amino acids. The V gene's germline CDR1 is MNHGY and CDR2 SVAAGI. V lost 2 bases, J lost 10 bases, and 13 bases stayed unmatched. The CDR3 nucleotides are TGTGCCAGCAGTTATGTGATTCAGGGGGCAGCAGGGTCACCCCTCCACTTT. Protein: CASSYVIQGAAGSPLHF.

V and J are TRBV4-1 and TRBJ2-5, with 14 bases aligning to TRBD2. The length of the CDR3 is 19 residues. J was trimmed by 1 base and V by 3 bases; bases with no gene match: 10. Germline V gene data show CDR1 as MGHRA and CDR2 as YSYEKL. The CDR3 region is CASSQAGTSGRGAQETQYF. CDR3 DNA: TGCGCCAGCAGCCAGGCCGGGACTAGCGGGAGAGGGGCCCAAGAGACCCAGTACTTC.

This chain connects TRBV18 to TRBJ2-1; 9 bases align to TRBD2. The CDR3 length is 16 residues. V was clipped by 0 bases and J by 5 bases; unmatched bases: 5. Germline loops: CDR1 KGHSH, CDR2 LQKENI. CDR3 bases: TGTGCCAGCTCACCACCGGCGGGAGGGCCCAACAATGAGCAGTTCTTC. It yields the protein CASSPPAGGPNNEQFF.

The rearrangement joins TRBV7-9 to TRBJ2-3, with 13 bases that match TRBD2. V lost 8 bases to trimming and J lost 5 bases; unmatched junction nucleotides: 19. Germline lookup yields CDR1 SEHNR and CDR2 FQNEAQ (reference sequence). CDR3 length: 19 residues. Here the CDR3 DNA reads TGTGCCAGCGCGATCCAAACTAGCGGGAGGGCCGAGGGAGTAGATACGCAGTATTTT. Its protein is CASAIQTSGRAEGVDTQYF.

The chain uses TRBV11-2 and TRBJ2-7; a weak D match, TRBD1 (5 bases). Germline lookup yields CDR1 SGHAT and CDR2 FQNNGV. This CDR3 contains 13 residues. Trimming left V 1 base short and J 5 bases short, with 9 bases between. CDR3 protein: CASSLAWGDEQYF. CDR3 nucleotides: TGTGCCAGCAGCTTAGCGTGGGGCGACGAGCAGTACTTC.

V usage is TRBV5-4 and J usage is TRBJ2-5; unclear D gene. The CDR3 consists of 12 residues. CDR1 is SGHNT, CDR2 YYREEE, per germline (reference sequence). Trimming removed 1 base at V and 5 bases at J, with 6 bases between. CDR3 in amino acids: CASSLIDETQYF. In DNA form, the CDR3 reads TGTGCCAGCAGCTTGATTGATGAGACCCAGTACTTC.

The chain carries TRBV11-2 and TRBJ1-1; no clear D. The V gene's germline CDR1 is SGHAT and CDR2 FQNNGV. Trimming pared 4 bases from V and 0 bases from J, leaving 12 bases between. The CDR3 length is 15 residues. The CDR3 protein is CASSSDGRVNTEAFF. The CDR3 nucleotides are TGTGCCAGCAGCTCCGACGGGAGAGTGAACACTGAAGCTTTCTTT.

The chain joins TRBV7-2 to TRBJ1-2; D is possibly TRBD1 (6 bases). The CDR3 has 14 residues. From germline, CDR1 is SGHTA and CDR2 FQGNSA. Trimming took off 5 bases at V and 8 bases at J, with 18 bases between the two ends. This chain's CDR3 is CASSPPGGGAGYTF. Written as DNA, the CDR3 is TGTGCCAGCAGCCCCCCGGGGGGGGGCGCGGGCTACACCTTC.

J is TRBJ2-5 and V is TRBV6-1, with TRBD1 identical over 9 bases. The CDR3 is 14 residues long. Germline trimming cut 8 bases from V and 4 bases from J; bases unmatched to any gene: 8. Per germline, CDR1 MNHNS and CDR2 SASEGT. CDR3 bases: TGTGCCAGCGGATGGACAGGGGCGGGAGAGACCCAGTACTTC. This translates into CASGWTGAGETQYF.

The chain carries TRBV25-1 and TRBJ2-3, with D possibly being TRBD1 (5 bases). This CDR3 has 14 residues. V was trimmed by 8 bases and J by 6 bases, leaving 18 bases between them. Germline V gives CDR1 MGHDK, CDR2 SYGVNS. CDR3 sequence: CASPKGAGSDTQYF. In DNA form, the CDR3 reads TGTGCCAGCCCGAAGGGTGCAGGGTCGGATACGCAGTATTTT.

The CDR3 sequence is CASSNRDRDTGELFF. DNA of the CDR3: TGCGCCAGCAGCAACCGGGACAGGGACACCGGGGAGCTGTTTTTT. The chain has TRBV5-1 and TRBJ2-2; 9 positions agree with TRBD1. V dropped 4 bases and J dropped 3; count of bases not matched to a gene: 4. CDR3 length equals 15 residues. Germline loops: CDR1 SGHRS, CDR2 YFSETQ.

This chain uses TRBV7-9 with TRBJ1-1, with unresolved D. Germline V CDR1 and CDR2: SEHNR, FQNEAQ (reference sequence). V shed 1 base and J shed 7 bases, with 4 bases lying between them. The length of the CDR3 is 11 residues. In DNA, the CDR3 is TGTGCCAGCAGCTTAGGCGATGAAGCTTTCTTT. The encoded protein is CASSLGDEAFF.

The rearrangement joins TRBV18 to TRBJ2-1; TRBD2 matches at 7 bases. The J segment lost 4 bases and the V segment lost 3 bases, leaving 9 bases of the junction unmatched. CDR3 size: 16 residues. Germline V gene sequence: CDR1 KGHSH, CDR2 LQKENI. The CDR3 reads CASSPYDSGPYNEQFF. CDR3 in DNA: TGTGCCAGCTCACCGTACGATAGCGGGCCTTACAATGAGCAGTTCTTC.

The chain recombines TRBV18 with TRBJ2-2, with TRBD1 matching over 9 bases. This CDR3 region has 16 residues. Per the germline V gene, CDR1 is KGHSH and CDR2 is LQKENI. V gave up 6 bases and J gave up 4 bases; unmatched junction bases: 9. CDR3 protein: CASSPGQGTGTGELFF. Written as DNA, the CDR3 is TGTGCCAGCTCCCCGGGACAGGGAACGGGCACCGGGGAGCTGTTTTTT.

This sequence joins TRBV5-6 and TRBJ1-2; D is possibly TRBD1 (5 bases). Germline CDR1 SGHDT, CDR2 YYEEEE. This CDR3 has 14 residues. V was shortened by 0 bases and J by 0 bases, with 6 bases between the two germline ends. CDR3 region: CASSLDRSNYGYTF. DNA for the CDR3: TGTGCCAGCAGCTTGGACAGGTCTAACTATGGCTACACCTTC.